The present T cell receptor (beta chain) was sequenced within a study of T cell repertoires in cytomegalovirus infection. Study-wide results and limits: Clonotype analysis showed dominance of the ex vivo response by HLA-C-restricted CMV-specific TCR beta clonotypes. Pooled public TCR beta family frequency picked out CMV carriers with the relevant HLA.

TCRdb reprocessed the reads with MiXCR, giving one entry per CDR3 protein. The table records roughly 200,000 distinct CDR3 sequences, roughly 9% of them present only once. Germline V gives CDR1 SQVTM, CDR2 ANQGSEA. CDR3 size: 13 residues. The ends were cut back, 6 bases at V and 5 bases at J, with 14 bases in the middle. This clonotype was observed many times. Its antigen is unidentified. The chain carries TRBV29-1 and TRBJ2-1; the D gene could be TRBD1 or TRBD2 (5 bases each). The sequencing sample was made of PBMCs. The source is a human donor in good health (CMV status not recorded). Some clones in this sample may be carry-over from other donors' samples. The CDR3 DNA follows: TGCAGCGTGGAGGCAGGGATAAACAATGAGCAGTTCTTC. It codes for CSVEAGINNEQFF.